This TCR beta chain stems from a study of cytomegalovirus exposure and HLA in healthy donors. Study in general: T cells numbering approximately 170 million yielded 117 million unique TCR beta sequences in an earlier analysis. There were a few hundred genotyped donors. Of these, about 81% fell in the genetic ancestry cluster associated with self-reported Caucasian donors. Study-wide findings and caveats: The study labeled 150 to 200 TCR beta chains cytomegalovirus-associated.

Healthy individuals who donated bone marrow served as the donors. Germline V CDR1 and CDR2: GTSNPN, SVGIG (reference sequence). The CDR3 is 14 amino acids. V lost 0 bases to trimming and J lost 8 bases; unmatched junction nucleotides: 3. As for this clone: What it recognizes is unknown.

PCR amplification relied on 60 Vbeta primers (plus 13 Jbeta primers). Repertoires were generated with immunoSEQ multiplex PCR, while TCRdb's copy carries only in-frame clones and drops some. Of under 200,000 clones listed, approximately 74% were seen once; the top ten hold over 2.5%. Sequenced input: PBMCs. The TCR originated in a woman in her 30s in good health and CMV-seronegative. This chain joins TRBV30 and TRBJ2-4; 11 bases line up with TRBD1. The CDR3 reads CAWSVGQGEDIQYF. CDR3 sequence (DNA): TGTGCCTGGAGTGTGGGACAGGGGGAGGACATTCAGTACTTC.